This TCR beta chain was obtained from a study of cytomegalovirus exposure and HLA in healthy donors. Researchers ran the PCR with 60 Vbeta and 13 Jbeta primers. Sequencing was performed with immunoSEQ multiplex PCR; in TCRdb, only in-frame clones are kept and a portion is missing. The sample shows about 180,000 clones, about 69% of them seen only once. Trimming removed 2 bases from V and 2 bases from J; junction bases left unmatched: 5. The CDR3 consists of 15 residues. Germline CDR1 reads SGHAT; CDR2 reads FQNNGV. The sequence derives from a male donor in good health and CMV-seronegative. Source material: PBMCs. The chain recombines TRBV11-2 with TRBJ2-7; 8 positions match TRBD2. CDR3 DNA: TGTGCCAGCAGCTTAAACGGGGGGGAGGCCTACGAGCAGTACTTC. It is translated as CASSLNGGEAYEQYF.